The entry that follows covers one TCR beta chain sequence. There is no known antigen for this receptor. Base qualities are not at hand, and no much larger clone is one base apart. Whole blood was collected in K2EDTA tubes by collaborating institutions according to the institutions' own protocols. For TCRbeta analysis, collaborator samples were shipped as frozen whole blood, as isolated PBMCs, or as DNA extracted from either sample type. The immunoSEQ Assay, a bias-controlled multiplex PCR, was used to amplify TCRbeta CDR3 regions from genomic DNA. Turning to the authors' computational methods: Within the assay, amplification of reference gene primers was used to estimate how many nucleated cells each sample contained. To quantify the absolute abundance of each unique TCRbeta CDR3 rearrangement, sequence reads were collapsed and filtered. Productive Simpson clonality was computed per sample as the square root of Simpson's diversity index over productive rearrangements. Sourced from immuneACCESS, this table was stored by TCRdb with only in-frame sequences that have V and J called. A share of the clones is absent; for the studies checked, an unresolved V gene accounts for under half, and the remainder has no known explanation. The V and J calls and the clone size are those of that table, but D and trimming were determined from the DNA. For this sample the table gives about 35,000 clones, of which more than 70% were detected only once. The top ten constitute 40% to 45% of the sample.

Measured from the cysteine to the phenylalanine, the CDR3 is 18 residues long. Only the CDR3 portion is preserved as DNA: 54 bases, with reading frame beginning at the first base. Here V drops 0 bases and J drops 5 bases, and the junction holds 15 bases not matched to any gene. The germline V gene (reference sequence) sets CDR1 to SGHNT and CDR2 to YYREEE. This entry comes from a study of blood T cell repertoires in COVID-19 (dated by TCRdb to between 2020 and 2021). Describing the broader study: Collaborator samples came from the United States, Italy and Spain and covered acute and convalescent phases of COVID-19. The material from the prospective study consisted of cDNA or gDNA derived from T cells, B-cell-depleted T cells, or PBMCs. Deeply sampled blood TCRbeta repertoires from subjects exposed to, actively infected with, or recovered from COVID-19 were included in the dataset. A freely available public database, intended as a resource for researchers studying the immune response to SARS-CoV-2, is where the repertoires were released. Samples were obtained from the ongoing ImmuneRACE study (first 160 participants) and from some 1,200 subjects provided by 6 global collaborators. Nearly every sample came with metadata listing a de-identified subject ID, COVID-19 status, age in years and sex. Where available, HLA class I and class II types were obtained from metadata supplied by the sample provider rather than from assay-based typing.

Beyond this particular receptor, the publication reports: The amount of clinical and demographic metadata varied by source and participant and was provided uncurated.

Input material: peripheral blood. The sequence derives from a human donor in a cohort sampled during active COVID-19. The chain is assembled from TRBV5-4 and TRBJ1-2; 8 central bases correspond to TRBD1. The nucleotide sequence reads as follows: TGTGCCAGCAGCTTGGCCCCGGGACGGAACAGGGGGGGATATGGCTACACCTTC. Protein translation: CASSLAPGRNRGGYGYTF.